Presented here are 10 T cell receptor beta chains from one specimen sequenced in a study of siplizumab effects on memory and regulatory T cells. Clones were read by immunoSEQ multiplex PCR, and TCRdb kept only the in-frame ones, dropping some. The sample comprises about 85,000 clones, just under 95% of which are singletons, and approximately 17% rests with the top ten. Input material: CD8+ T cells sorted from blood. The receptors were gathered from a human donor in good health.

This chain uses TRBV27 with TRBJ2-1, with 9 bases matching TRBD2. CDR1 MNHEY and CDR2 SMNVEV come from the germline V gene (reference sequence). This CDR3 contains 16 residues. The J segment lost 2 bases and the V segment lost 5 bases, leaving 7 bases of the junction unmatched. The CDR3 nucleotides read TGTGCCAGCAGTCTCGCTAGCGGGATGGCCTACAATGAGCAGTTCTTC. Translating gives CASSLASGMAYNEQFF.

The chain joins TRBV6-5 to TRBJ2-5; D gene uncertain. Trimming took 0 bases from V and 5 from J, leaving 7 bases between them. The length of the CDR3 is 13 residues. Germline-derived CDR1 and CDR2 are MNHEY and SVGAGI. CDR3: CASSYSSWETQYF. DNA of the CDR3: TGTGCCAGCAGTTACTCGTCCTGGGAGACCCAGTACTTC.

CDR3 nucleotide sequence: TGTGCCAGCAGAAATAAGGGGGACAGACAGAAATACAATGAGCAGTTCTTC. It specifies CASRNKGDRQKYNEQFF. The V call is TRBV7-9, the J call TRBJ2-1; TRBD1 agrees at 7 bases. Germline assignment: CDR1 SEHNR and CDR2 FQNEAQ (reference sequence). V shed 6 bases and J 4 bases; nucleotides not matched to a gene: 15. The CDR3 is 17 amino acids.

A note on this clone: The sample holds other DNA sequences that translate to the same CDR3. The chain has TRBV19 and TRBJ1-5; TRBD1 is a possible D gene (6 bases). V was cut by 1 base and J by 0 bases, with 10 bases left in between. The length of the CDR3 is 16 residues. The germline V gene has CDR1 LNHDA and CDR2 SQIVND (reference sequence). The CDR3 is CASSIAQGRSNQPQHF. The CDR3 coding sequence is TGTGCCAGTAGTATAGCCCAGGGGCGTAGCAATCAGCCCCAGCATTTT.

V and J are TRBV4-2 and TRBJ1-3; tentative D call: TRBD1 (5 bases). The V and J ends lost 0 bases and 0 bases respectively, with 15 bases between them. The length of the CDR3 is 18 residues. CDR1 is LGHNA, CDR2 YNFKEQ, per germline. The CDR3 region is CASSQDSAGKNSGNTIYF. In nucleotides, the CDR3 is TGTGCCAGCAGCCAAGATTCGGCAGGGAAGAACTCTGGAAACACCATATATTTT.

This chain uses TRBV9 with TRBJ2-5; unclear D gene. The CDR3 runs 14 residues. Germline values: CDR1 SGDLS, CDR2 YYNGEE. Between the trimmed V and J ends, which lost 2 bases and 3 bases, there was a span of 11 bases. The CDR3 DNA is TGTGCCAGCAGCGTCGGTGAAACAGAAGAGACCCAGTACTTC. Its translation: CASSVGETEETQYF.

The chain combines TRBV15 with TRBJ2-5; TRBD1 or TRBD2 may be the D gene (6 bases each). Trimming took off 0 bases at V and 5 bases at J, with 16 bases between the two ends. From germline, CDR1 is LNHNV and CDR2 YYDKDF (reference sequence). The CDR3 runs to 16 residues. CDR3 residues: CATSREKLGGAETQYF. For the CDR3, the DNA is TGTGCCACCAGCAGAGAAAAGTTGGGGGGCGCGGAGACCCAGTACTTC.

The CDR3 DNA reads as TGTGCCAGCAGCTTAGCGGGGACAGGGGGCGCGGATGGCTACACCTTC. Protein product: CASSLAGTGGADGYTF. The genes are TRBV7-6 and TRBJ1-2; 12 bases are a match to TRBD1. Unmatched junction bases numbered 5, after V lost 0 bases and J lost 6 bases. The CDR3 loop spans 16 amino acids. Germline CDR1 is SGHVS and CDR2 is FNYEAQ.

Notes on this clone: Other DNA sequences in the sample encode the same CDR3. This chain joins TRBV4-1 and TRBJ2-3; D is ambiguous. CDR1 is MGHRA, CDR2 YSYEKL, per germline. There are 17 residues in the CDR3. V lost 0 bases and J lost 0, with 13 bases in between. The CDR3 loop is CASSQDGAGVSTDTQYF. In DNA, the CDR3 is TGCGCCAGCAGCCAAGATGGAGCCGGAGTTAGCACAGATACGCAGTATTTT.

The chain links TRBV28 to TRBJ2-3; TRBD2 matches at 9 bases. The germline V gene has CDR1 MDHEN and CDR2 SYDVKM. The CDR3 contains 15 residues. V trimming: 2 bases; J trimming: 3 bases; junction bases outside the gene matches: 3. The CDR3 spells CASSLATSGTDTQYF. The CDR3 DNA is TGTGCCAGCAGTTTAGCGACTAGCGGAACAGATACGCAGTATTTT.